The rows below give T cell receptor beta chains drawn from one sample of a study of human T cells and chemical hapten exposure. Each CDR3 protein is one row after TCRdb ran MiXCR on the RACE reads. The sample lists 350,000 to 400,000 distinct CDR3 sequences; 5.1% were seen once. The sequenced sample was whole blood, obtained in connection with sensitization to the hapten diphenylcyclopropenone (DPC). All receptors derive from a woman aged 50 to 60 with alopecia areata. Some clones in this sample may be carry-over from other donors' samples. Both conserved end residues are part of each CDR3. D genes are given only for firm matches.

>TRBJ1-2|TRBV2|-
CASSEAESSRDYGYTF
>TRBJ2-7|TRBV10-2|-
CASSHDASYEQYF
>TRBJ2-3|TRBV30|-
CAWSATRADTQYF
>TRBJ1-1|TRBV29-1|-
CSVKAGTGDTEAFF
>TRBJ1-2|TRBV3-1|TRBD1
CASSPRTGEVNGYTF
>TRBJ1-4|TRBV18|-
CASSLRENEKLFF
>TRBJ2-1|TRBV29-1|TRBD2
CSAPGAGGPSEQFF
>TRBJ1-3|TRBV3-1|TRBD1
CASSQRGPASGNTIYF
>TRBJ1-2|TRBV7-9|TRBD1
CASSSPGQGNYGYTF
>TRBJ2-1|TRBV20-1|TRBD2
CSASELAGAHNEQFF
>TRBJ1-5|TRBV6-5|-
CASSYGGLGNQPQHF
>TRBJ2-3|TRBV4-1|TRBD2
CASSQTFGGGRPEQVYF
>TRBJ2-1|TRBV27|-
CASSSRPELFHEQFF
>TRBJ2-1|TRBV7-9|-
CASSLGAGSNEQFF
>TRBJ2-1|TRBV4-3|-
CASSQGGFEQFF
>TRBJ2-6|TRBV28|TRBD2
CASSGRGGGGANVLTF
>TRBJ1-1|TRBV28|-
CASGKGTAEAEAFF
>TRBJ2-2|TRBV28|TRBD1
CASSWRPGQGDGELFF
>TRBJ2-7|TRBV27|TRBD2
CASSAGLAGGPPSYEQYF
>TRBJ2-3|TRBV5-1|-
CASSFGTQRTDTQYF
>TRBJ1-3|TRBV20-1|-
CSARKPGRLSGNTIYF
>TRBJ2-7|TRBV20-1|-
CSGDLAYEQYF
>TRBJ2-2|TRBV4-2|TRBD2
CASSPGTSGVNTGELFF
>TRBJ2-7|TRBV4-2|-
CASSQEGPTYYEQYF
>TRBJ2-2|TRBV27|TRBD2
CASSQRLAGRTGELFF
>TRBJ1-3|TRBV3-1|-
CASSQGDGSSGNTIYF
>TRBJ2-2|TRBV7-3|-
CASSPRTLNTGELFF
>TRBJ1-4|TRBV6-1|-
CASSELGNEKLFF
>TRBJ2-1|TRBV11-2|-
CASSPLTGSDEQFF
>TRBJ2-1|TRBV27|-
CASSYSSYNEQFF
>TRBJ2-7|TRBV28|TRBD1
CASSSVWTGGYEQYF
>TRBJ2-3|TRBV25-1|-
CASSDLGEVSDTQYF
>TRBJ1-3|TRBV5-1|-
CASSLEDHSGNTIYF
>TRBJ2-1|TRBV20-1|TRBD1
CSASLGRGRFNEQFF
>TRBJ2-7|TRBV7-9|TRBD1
CASSLAGQAYEQYF
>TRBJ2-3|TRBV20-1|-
CSAPPRDRSPDTQYF
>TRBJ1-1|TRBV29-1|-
CSVEWEGLIEAFF
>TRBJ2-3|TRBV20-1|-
CSAYAIQGHRTADTQYF
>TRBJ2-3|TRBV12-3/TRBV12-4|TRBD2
CASSLRLAGRSTDTQYF
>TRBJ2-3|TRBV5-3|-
CARSLPPVPDTQYF
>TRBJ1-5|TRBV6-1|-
CASSPQLLLNQPQHF
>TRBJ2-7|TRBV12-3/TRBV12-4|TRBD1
CASSSRTGAQYF
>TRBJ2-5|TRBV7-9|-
CASSLAGTDRPGLGTQYF
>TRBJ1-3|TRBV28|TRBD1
CAGGTGGFENTIYF
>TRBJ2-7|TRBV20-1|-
CSAITGTGAYEQYF
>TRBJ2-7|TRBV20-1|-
CSARDPVGIYEQYF
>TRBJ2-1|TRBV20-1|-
CSARGTGEQFF
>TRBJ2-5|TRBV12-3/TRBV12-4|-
CASSDLGGGETQYF
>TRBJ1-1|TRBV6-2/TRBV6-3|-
CASSYGQSNTEAFF
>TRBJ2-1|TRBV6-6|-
CASSYSTHEQFF
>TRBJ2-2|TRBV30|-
CAWSRTNTGELFF
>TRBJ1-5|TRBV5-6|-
CASSLGSVGQPQHF
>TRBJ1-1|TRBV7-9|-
CASSLGDVPNTEAFF
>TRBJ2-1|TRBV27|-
CASSNRRGSYNEQFF
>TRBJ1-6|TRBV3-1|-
CASSQVNSPLHF
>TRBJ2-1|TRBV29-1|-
CSVEPKFF
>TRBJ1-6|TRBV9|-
CASSVGLEFNSPLHF
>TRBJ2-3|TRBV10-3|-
CAISERAVSTDTQYF
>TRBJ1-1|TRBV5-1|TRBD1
CASSLLGTGYAEAFF